Each of the 12 T cell receptor beta chains below was sequenced from the same sample in a study of T-cell memory formation after mild COVID-19. TCRdb used MiXCR to reprocess the 5' RACE reads, holding one entry per CDR3 protein. The sample carries 350,000 to 400,000 distinct CDR3 sequences, 13% to 15% recorded once. The sample was PBMCs or a T cell subset sorted from them (not recorded which). The receptors shown here come from a man between 18 and 35 years old who had mild COVID-19 (a few samples of this study predate the infection). Cell type and time point are not known.

This clonotype has just a few counts. The chain uses TRBV27 and TRBJ2-5; D may be TRBD2 (6 bases). Trimming shortened V by 4 bases and J by 5 bases, and 8 bases separated the two germline ends. CDR1 and CDR2 (germline): MNHEY, SMNVEV (reference sequence). The CDR3 loop spans 12 amino acids. CDR3 protein: CASSYRGETQYF. The CDR3 nucleotides are TGTGCCAGCAGTTACCGGGGGGAGACCCAGTACTTC.

This clonotype was counted a few times. The CDR3 nucleotides read TGTGCCAGCAGCCCAGGGCCTGGTAGGAGCTACGAGCAGTACTTC. Protein sequence: CASSPGPGRSYEQYF. The rearrangement uses TRBV7-2 and TRBJ2-7; TRBD1 might be the D (5 bases). V was clipped by 5 bases and J by 3 bases, with 17 bases between them. Germline lookup yields CDR1 SGHTA and CDR2 FQGNSA. CDR3 length: 15 residues.

The chain couples TRBV7-9 to TRBJ2-2, with a tentative D call TRBD1 (6 bases). Per germline, CDR1 SEHNR and CDR2 FQNEAQ (reference sequence). V lost 6 bases to trimming and J lost 4 bases, with 12 bases between them. The CDR3 spans 14 residues. This chain's CDR3 is CASRVTGSTGELFF. DNA for the CDR3: TGTGCCAGCAGGGTCACAGGGTCCACCGGGGAGCTGTTTTTT.

In this sample, this clonotype turned up once. This chain's CDR3 is CASSFEGVGEKLFF. The CDR3 DNA is TGTGCCAGCAGCTTTGAGGGGGTTGGTGAAAAACTGTTTTTT. The V gene is TRBV5-5, the J gene TRBJ1-4; D perhaps matches TRBD1 (6 bases). This CDR3 spans 14 amino acids. Germline lookup yields CDR1 SGHKS and CDR2 YYEKEE (reference sequence). V was trimmed by 2 bases and J by 7 bases, leaving 12 bases between them.

The rearrangement links TRBV10-3 to TRBJ1-1; D ambiguous. The ends were cut back, 3 bases at V and 0 bases at J, with 5 bases in the middle. Germline V gene data show CDR1 as ENHRY and CDR2 as SYGVKD. This CDR3 is built from 13 residues. CDR3 protein: CAISDRLNTEAFF. Written as DNA, the CDR3 is TGTGCCATCAGTGACCGGCTGAACACTGAAGCTTTCTTT.

This clonotype was recorded at least ten times. CDR3 in DNA: TGTGCCAGCAGCCTCTCCGGGACTAGCGGTTCGAATGAGCAGTTCTTC. Encoded protein: CASSLSGTSGSNEQFF. The chain links TRBV12-3 or TRBV12-4 to TRBJ2-1, with 11 bases matching TRBD2. The CDR3 contains 16 residues. Unmatched junction bases numbered 11, after V lost 6 bases and J lost 7 bases.

This clonotype was counted a few times. The chain uses TRBV11-2 and TRBJ2-3; 9 bases fit TRBD2. V lost 5 bases to trimming and J lost 5 bases; unmatched junction nucleotides: 8. This CDR3 spans 15 amino acids. Germline lookup yields CDR1 SGHAT and CDR2 FQNNGV. DNA of the CDR3: TGTGCCAGCAGCATTAGCGGGGGCGCGCTAGATACGCAGTATTTT. Its translation is CASSISGGALDTQYF.

This clonotype occurred a few times. The chain is built from TRBV12-3 or TRBV12-4 and TRBJ1-2; possible D gene TRBD1, 5 bases. The germline V and J ends were trimmed by 3 bases and 7 bases, with 12 bases remaining between them. This CDR3 is built from 13 residues. CDR3 protein: CASSFPAGSGYTF. CDR3 nucleotide sequence: TGTGCCAGCAGTTTTCCCGCAGGGTCTGGCTACACCTTC.

The chain is built from TRBV20-1 and TRBJ2-7, with TRBD1 matching 9 bases. V shed 6 bases, J shed 7 bases, and the junction held 7 bases outside the gene matches. The CDR3 covers 12 residues. CDR1 is DFQATT, CDR2 SNEGSKA, per germline (reference sequence). The CDR3 region has the DNA TGCAGTGCAGGGACAGGGTTTGGGGAGCAGTACGTC. It specifies CSAGTGFGEQYV.

This clonotype was counted between two and nine times. CDR3 sequence (DNA): TGTGCCAGCAGCGTCTCCAGGGGGGCGCTTAACACTGAAGCTTTCTTT. Protein sequence: CASSVSRGALNTEAFF. The chain uses TRBV9 and TRBJ1-1; TRBD1 aligns across 7 bases. The CDR3 runs 16 residues. The germline gives CDR1 SGDLS, CDR2 YYNGEE. V lost 2 bases and J lost 2; bases outside the gene matches: 9.

J is TRBJ1-6 and V is TRBV12-3 or TRBV12-4; the D gene is possibly TRBD1 (6 bases). V was trimmed by 7 bases and J by 13 bases, leaving 17 bases between them. The CDR3 extends over 13 amino acids. As DNA, the CDR3 is TGTGCCAGCACTATAGAGGGGGGAATGCCCCTCCACTTT. Its translation: CASTIEGGMPLHF.

V usage is TRBV12-3 or TRBV12-4 and J usage is TRBJ1-1; unclear D gene. The V end lost 8 bases, the J end lost 4 bases, and 17 bases lay between the germline ends. The CDR3 is 14 residues long. The CDR3 DNA sequence: TGTGCCAGCGTCGGCCGATCGTCGGGCACTGAAGCTTTCTTT. This translates into CASVGRSSGTEAFF.